Following are 18 T cell receptor beta chains from one sample sequenced in a study of shared clonotypes between healthy human individuals. Produced via immunoSEQ multiplex PCR; TCRdb's table is partial and in-frame only. Among about 710,000 clones listed, 72% were seen once. Sequenced material: memory CD4+ T cells sorted from blood. As for subset: CD45RA-negative fraction. The receptors shown here come from a woman aged 25 to 45 in good health.

The CDR3, as DNA: TGTGCCAGCAGCTTAGGACAGACAATAAGCTCTGGGGCCAACGTCCTGACTTTC. Protein sequence: CASSLGQTISSGANVLTF. The chain joins TRBV7-9 to TRBJ2-6, with a weak D call TRBD1 (5 bases). The germline gives CDR1 SEHNR, CDR2 FQNEAQ (reference sequence). The ends were cut back, 1 base at V and 0 bases at J, with 13 bases in the middle. The CDR3 sequence is 18 residues long.

This rearrangement joins TRBV4-2 to TRBJ1-4; D perhaps matches TRBD1 (6 bases). V was cut by 5 bases and J by 2 bases, with 12 bases left in between. Germline values: CDR1 LGHNA, CDR2 YNFKEQ. The CDR3 length is 15 residues. The CDR3 sequence is CASSEKGGTNEKLFF. The CDR3 bases are TGTGCCAGCAGCGAGAAAGGGGGGACTAATGAAAAACTGTTTTTT.

This sequence joins TRBV28 and TRBJ2-1; the D is unclear. This CDR3 comprises 13 residues. The V and J ends lost 6 bases and 5 bases respectively, with 11 bases between them. Germline lookup yields CDR1 MDHEN and CDR2 SYDVKM. The CDR3 sequence is CASRAGPHNEQFF. The CDR3 DNA follows: TGTGCCAGCAGGGCAGGACCCCACAATGAGCAGTTCTTC.

This chain links TRBV2 with TRBJ1-4; 10 nucleotides match TRBD1. The length of the CDR3 is 16 residues. The V and J ends lost 6 bases and 5 bases, in that order; junction bases with no gene match: 9. The V gene's germline CDR1 is SNHLY and CDR2 FYNNEI. CDR3 nucleotide sequence: TGTGCCAGCAGCCCCGGGACAGGGGCTAGAAATGAAAAACTGTTTTTT. Translation gives CASSPGTGARNEKLFF.

In this sample, this clone turned up once. The genes are TRBV19 and TRBJ2-5; 7 bases are a match to TRBD1. The DNA end lines up better with TRBJ2-7; the J call may be wrong. The germline V gene has CDR1 LNHDA and CDR2 SQIVND (reference sequence). The CDR3 consists of 14 residues. The CDR3 region is CASMSRTGAYEQYF. The CDR3 region has the DNA TGTGCCAGTATGTCCAGGACAGGAGCCTACGAGCAGTACTTC.

The chain carries TRBV6-5 and TRBJ2-2; 10 bases match TRBD1. This CDR3 has 15 residues. In germline, CDR1 is MNHEY, CDR2 SVGAGI. With 2 bases clipped from V and 7 bases from J, the junction kept 4 bases outside the gene matches. The CDR3 nucleotides read TGTGCCAGCAGTTACGGGACAGGGGCTGTCGGGGAGCTGTTTTTT. It specifies CASSYGTGAVGELFF.

V gene TRBV6-1 combines with J gene TRBJ1-1; 7 bases agree with TRBD1. CDR3 length: 13 amino acids. Germline-derived CDR1 and CDR2 are MNHNS and SASEGT. The ends lost 7 bases at V and 4 bases at J; junction bases unmatched: 6. In nucleotides, the CDR3 is TGTGCCAGCACTAGGGGGACAGCCACTGAAGCTTTCTTT. Protein: CASTRGTATEAFF.

The rearrangement uses TRBV6-5 and TRBJ2-7, with D possibly being TRBD2 (6 bases). The germline V gene encodes CDR1 MNHEY and CDR2 SVGAGI. V lost 8 bases to trimming and J lost 5 bases, with 22 bases between them. The CDR3 length is 15 residues. The CDR3 sequence is CASSPTEEGFHEQYF. CDR3 in DNA: TGTGCCAGCTCCCCCACTGAGGAGGGGTTCCACGAGCAGTACTTC.

Turning to this clone: A read error is possible here, since a much larger clone lies one base away. Other nucleotide sequences in the sample specify the same CDR3. The CDR3: CASSLASGSYNEQFF. CDR3 coding DNA: TGCGCCAGCAGCTTGGCGAGCGGGTCCTACAATGAGCAGTTCTTC. V gene TRBV5-1 combines with J gene TRBJ2-1; D may be TRBD2 (6 bases). CDR1 SGHRS and CDR2 YFSETQ come from the germline V gene. The CDR3 spans 15 residues. Trimming took 0 bases from V and 1 from J, leaving 8 bases between them.

The DNA for the CDR3 is TGCGCCAGCAAGGGGGGAGGGGATCAATACGAGCAGTACTTC. It encodes CASKGGGDQYEQYF. The chain recombines TRBV10-2 with TRBJ2-7; D may be TRBD2 (7 bases). The V end was cut by 7 bases, the J end by 4 bases, with 17 bases between. This CDR3 comprises 14 residues. Germline V gene lookup returns CDR1 WSHSY and CDR2 SAAADI.

The CDR3 region has the DNA TGCGCCAGCAGCTTAGTTCCGGTGGTAGCGGGAGAAGAGACCCAGTACTTC. Protein product: CASSLVPVVAGEETQYF. The genes are TRBV5-1 and TRBJ2-5; 9 bases align to TRBD2. This CDR3 has 17 residues. V dropped 2 bases and J dropped 3; count of bases not matched to a gene: 11. Germline V gives CDR1 SGHRS, CDR2 YFSETQ.

The rearrangement joins TRBV30 to TRBJ2-7; D uncertain. Germline V gene sequence: CDR1 GTSNPN, CDR2 SVGIG (reference sequence). V gave up 2 bases and J gave up 5 bases, with 13 bases separating them. The CDR3 spans 13 residues. Written as DNA, the CDR3 is TGTGCCTGGAGTAGGCACTCTTGGAACGAGCAGTACTTC. This sequence encodes CAWSRHSWNEQYF.

The V and J genes are TRBV28 and TRBJ1-2; 8 bases fit TRBD1. The CDR3 extends over 15 amino acids. Germline loops: CDR1 MDHEN, CDR2 SYDVKM. Germline trimming cut 7 bases from V and 1 base from J; bases unmatched to any gene: 8. CDR3 loop: CASTYDRGINYGYTF. The CDR3 DNA follows: TGTGCCAGCACCTACGACAGGGGCATTAACTATGGCTACACCTTC.

The chain couples TRBV2 to TRBJ2-7; tentatively, D is TRBD2 (6 bases). The CDR3 consists of 14 residues. V was trimmed by 6 bases and J by 0 bases, leaving 12 bases between them. CDR1 SNHLY and CDR2 FYNNEI come from the germline V gene. The CDR3 region is CASRRDWSSYEQYF. Written as DNA, the CDR3 is TGTGCCAGCAGGCGGGACTGGAGCTCCTACGAGCAGTACTTC.

This clone has just a few counts. This chain uses TRBV6-5 with TRBJ1-6; D unresolved. The germline V gene has CDR1 MNHEY and CDR2 SVGAGI. With 4 bases removed from V and 2 bases from J, the gap between germline ends came to 12 bases. The CDR3 consists of 16 residues. This CDR3 reads CASSLGRAAYNSPLHF. CDR3 in DNA: TGTGCCAGCAGTTTAGGGAGGGCCGCCTATAATTCACCCCTCCACTTT.

In DNA, the CDR3 is TGTGCCAGCACCATAGCTGGACAGGATAATCAGCCCCAGCATTTT. It is translated as CASTIAGQDNQPQHF. The V call is TRBV28, the J call TRBJ1-5; 7 positions match TRBD1. The J segment lost 4 bases and the V segment lost 7 bases, leaving 10 bases of the junction unmatched. Germline CDR1 MDHEN, CDR2 SYDVKM. CDR3 length: 15 amino acids. The full variable domain, with the rest looked up from reference TRBV28 and TRBJ1-5, is DVKVTQSSRYLVKRTGEKVFLECVQDMDHENMFWYRQDPGLGLRLIYFSYDVKMKEKGDIPEGYSVSREKKERFSLILESASTNQTSMYLCASTIAGQDNQPQHFGDGTRLSIL.

This chain uses TRBV5-1 with TRBJ2-2; D gene uncertain. V was trimmed by 0 bases and J by 4 bases, leaving 10 bases between them. The CDR3 contains 15 residues. Germline loops: CDR1 SGHRS, CDR2 YFSETQ. CDR3 region: CASSLGIVGTGELFF. CDR3 in DNA: TGCGCCAGCAGCTTGGGGATTGTAGGCACCGGGGAGCTGTTTTTT.

Only a few counts were recorded for this clone. V gene TRBV5-4 combines with J gene TRBJ1-2, with D possibly matching TRBD1 (5 bases). The germline gives CDR1 SGHNT, CDR2 YYREEE (reference sequence). Trimming stripped 4 bases from V and 6 bases from J, with 22 bases between. The CDR3 totals 16 residues. The CDR3 loop is CASSIGFGTQRDGYTF. The CDR3 coding sequence is TGTGCCAGCAGCATCGGGTTCGGGACTCAAAGGGATGGCTACACCTTC.